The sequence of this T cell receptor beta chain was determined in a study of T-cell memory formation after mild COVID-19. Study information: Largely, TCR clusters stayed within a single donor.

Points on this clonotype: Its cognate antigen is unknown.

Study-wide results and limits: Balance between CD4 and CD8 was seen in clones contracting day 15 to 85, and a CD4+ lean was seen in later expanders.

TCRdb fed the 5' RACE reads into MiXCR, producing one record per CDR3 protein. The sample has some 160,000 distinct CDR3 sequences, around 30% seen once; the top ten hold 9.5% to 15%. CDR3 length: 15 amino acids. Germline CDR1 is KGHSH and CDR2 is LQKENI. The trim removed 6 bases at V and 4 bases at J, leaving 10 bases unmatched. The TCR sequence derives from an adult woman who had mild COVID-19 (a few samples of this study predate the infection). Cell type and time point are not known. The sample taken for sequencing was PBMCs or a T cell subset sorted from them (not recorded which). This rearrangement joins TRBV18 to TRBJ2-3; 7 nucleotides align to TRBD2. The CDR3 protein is CASSPPGGGPDTQYF. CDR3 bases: TGTGCCAGCTCTCCCCCCGGCGGGGGTCCAGATACGCAGTATTTT. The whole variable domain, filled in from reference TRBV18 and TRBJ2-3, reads NAGVMQNPRHLVRRRGQEARLRCSPMKGHSHVYWYRQLPEEGLKFMVYLQKENIIDESGMPKERFSAEFPKEGPSILRIQQVVRGDSAAYFCASSPPGGGPDTQYFGPGTRLTVL.